The present entry profiles one T cell receptor beta chain with its context. No antigen is known for it. This entry comes from a study of shared clonotypes between healthy human individuals. Study outcomes and limitations: Shared clonotypes across all four donors exceeded non-shared ones in generation probability.

The germline V gene encodes CDR1 KGHSH and CDR2 LQKENI. The CDR3 is 11 amino acids. Trimming took off 6 bases at V and 8 bases at J, with 10 bases between the two ends. Evenly divided among several immunoSEQ plates was the genomic DNA of each subset. The repertoire was sequenced with immunoSEQ multiplex PCR; TCRdb's copy has only in-frame clones and lacks some. The sample shows about 980,000 clones, approximately 76% of them seen only once. Specimen: memory CD4+ T cells sorted from blood. This sample's subset: CD45RA-negative fraction. This chain joins TRBV18 and TRBJ1-1; a possible D gene is TRBD1 (5 bases). This clonotype was obtained from a man younger than 35 in good health. This CDR3 reads CASSQGAEAFF. As DNA, the CDR3 is TGTGCCAGCTCTCAGGGAGCCGAAGCTTTCTTT.